This TCR beta chain was observed in a study of T cells in Graves' hyperthyroidism and ophthalmopathy. Study results and caveats: Model predictions of ophthalmopathy came a median roughly 6.4 months before onset. Blood also carried most thyroid clonotypes expanded above 0.001.

Researchers defined stable Graves' hyperthyroidism as no ophthalmopathy progression within 18 months. Exclusion followed for patients with uncontrolled infection, other autoimmune disease, pregnancy or lactation. Template material for amplifying TCR beta CDR3 regions consisted of RNA transcripts. Using the HTBI primer set, a first-round RT-PCR was run on the TCR CDR3. TCRdb called the multiplex PCR reads again in MiXCR, with one record for every CDR3 protein. The table lists roughly 570,000 distinct CDR3 sequences, about 43% of them singletons. This clonotype was recorded at least ten times. Antigen unknown. Germline V gives CDR1 WNHNN, CDR2 SYGVQD (reference sequence). Deletions cut 7 bases from V and 0 bases from J, with 9 bases between. This CDR3 is built from 14 residues.

The sample was peripheral blood or thyroid tissue (not recorded which). This clonotype originated in a woman aged 18-35 years with Graves' hyperthyroidism. V is TRBV10-1 and J is TRBJ2-2; either TRBD1 or TRBD2 may supply D (5 bases each). The CDR3 sequence: CASTGTANTGELFF. The CDR3 coding sequence is TGCGCCAGCACAGGGACGGCGAACACCGGGGAGCTGTTTTTT.